This T cell receptor (beta chain) was documented in a study of shared clonotypes between healthy human individuals. General study results and limits: The expectation was that sequencing depth would affect clonotype sharing among donors. As a rule, naive subsets had a larger estimated richness than memory subsets.

V lost 0 bases and J lost 15; bases outside the gene matches: 17. Germline CDR1 is SGHRS and CDR2 is YFSETQ. CDR3 length: 18 residues. About this clone: Antigen unknown.

About 30,000 T cell genomes, or approximately 200 ng DNA, went into the sorted-subset replicate PCRs. In the authors' methods: Filtering of immunoSEQ junctional sequences could not match full-length read filtering. Profiled with immunoSEQ multiplex PCR; TCRdb holds only in-frame clones, not every one. V and J calls and clone size follow that table, whereas D and trimming were derived from the DNA. Of more than 2,000,000 clones detected, around 90% appear once; the ten largest clones hold roughly 0.13%. This TCR derives from a man younger than 35 in good health. Sequencing input: naive CD4+ T cells sorted from blood. Subset specified: CD45RA+ positively selected. The J gene is TRBJ2-1, the V gene TRBV5-1, with 14 bases aligning to TRBD2. This CDR3 reads CASSLALRGLAGGLQGFF. In nucleotides, the CDR3 is TGCGCCAGCAGCTTGGCACTCCGCGGACTAGCGGGAGGACTACAGGGGTTCTTC. Full variable domain (remainder filled in from reference TRBV5-1 and TRBJ2-1): KAGVTQTPRYLIKTRGQQVTLSCSPISGHRSVSWYQQTPGQGLQFLFEYFSETQRNKGNFPGRFSGRQFSNSRSEMNVSTLELGDSALYLCASSLALRGLAGGLQGFFGPGTRLTVL.